These 4 T cell receptor beta chains came from one sample sequenced in a study of graft-versus-host responses after intestinal transplantation. Their antigens remain unidentified. Assay: immunoSEQ multiplex PCR; the TCRdb copy retains only in-frame clones and omits some. The sample holds about 39,000 clones, more than 90% seen once. The sequencing used unstimulated CD8+ T cells sorted from spleen or lymph node cells, collected before transplant. The source is a human donor who was the organ donor for an intestinal transplant.

The chain employs TRBV25-1 and TRBJ2-5; D remains unclear. The CDR3 has 11 residues. Deletions cut 7 bases from V and 4 bases from J, with 7 bases between. Germline values: CDR1 MGHDK, CDR2 SYGVNS. CDR3 bases: TGTGCCAGCAACCCGGGAGAGACCCAGTACTTC. Translating gives CASNPGETQYF.

V is TRBV4-3 and J is TRBJ1-4, with 9 bases aligning to TRBD1. CDR3 length equals 17 residues. J lost 4 bases, V lost 0 bases, and 6 bases had no gene match. The germline V gene has CDR1 LGHNA and CDR2 YSLEER. The CDR3 coding sequence is TGCGCCAGCAGCCAAGATACAGGGGGCGATTTTAATGAAAAACTGTTTTTT. This sequence encodes CASSQDTGGDFNEKLFF.

The chain uses TRBV5-1 and TRBJ2-2; 7 nucleotides line up with TRBD2. The V and J ends lost 4 bases and 4 bases, in that order; junction bases with no gene match: 1. The CDR3 extends over 13 amino acids. Germline V lookup: CDR1 SGHRS, CDR2 YFSETQ. In nucleotides, the CDR3 is TGCGCCAGCAGCCCGGGGGGCACCGGGGAGCTGTTTTTT. Translated, it gives CASSPGGTGELFF.

V usage is TRBV4-1 and J usage is TRBJ2-7; a possible D gene is TRBD2 (5 bases). Trimming took off 0 bases at V and 7 bases at J, with 13 bases between the two ends. Germline lookup yields CDR1 MGHRA and CDR2 YSYEKL. This CDR3 comprises 14 residues. The CDR3 is CASSQDPDSGEQYF. Here the CDR3 DNA reads TGCGCCAGCAGCCAAGATCCGGATTCGGGGGAGCAGTACTTC.